A selection of T cell receptor beta chains follows, all from one sample in a study of cytomegalovirus exposure and HLA in healthy donors. This table comes from immunoSEQ multiplex PCR, and its TCRdb copy is limited to in-frame clones, with some not included. The data hold about 140,000 clones, with about three quarters observed a single time. The specimen sequenced was PBMCs. The receptors originated from a female donor in good health and CMV-seronegative. Each CDR3 is given with its conserved first and last residue. D genes are given only for firm matches. Clone size, where shown, is once, few, many, or a class for clones that have expanded.

V gene	D gene	J gene	CDR3 length	clone size	CDR3 protein	CDR3 DNA
TRBV7-8	.	TRBJ1-2	14	.	CASSTGVISNGYTF	TGTGCCAGCAGCACCGGGGTCATATCAAATGGCTACACCTTC
TRBV28	TRBD2	TRBJ2-1	16	.	CASSPTSSGRFGEQFF	TGTGCCAGCAGTCCAACTTCTAGCGGGAGATTTGGCGAGCAGTTCTTC
TRBV20-1	TRBD2	TRBJ2-1	11	.	CSATREGLQFF	TGCAGTGCAACTCGGGAGGGCCTTCAGTTCTTC
TRBV7-8	.	TRBJ2-7	14	.	CASTSGQTTYEQYF	TGTGCCAGCACTTCCGGACAGACCACCTACGAGCAGTACTTC
TRBV7-9	TRBD1	TRBJ2-7	17	.	CASSSALGTGGAYEQYF	TGTGCCAGCAGCTCCGCATTAGGGACAGGGGGTGCCTACGAGCAGTACTTC
TRBV19	TRBD1	TRBJ2-6	18	.	CASSNPGGSGSGANVLTF	TGTGCCAGTAGTAATCCAGGGGGTTCGGGCTCTGGGGCCAACGTCCTGACTTTC
TRBV27	TRBD1	TRBJ1-1	12	.	CASSGQGDEAFF	TGTGCCAGCAGTGGACAGGGCGATGAAGCTTTCTTT
TRBV19	TRBD2	TRBJ2-1	16	.	CASSIDYAGGFNEQFF	TGTGCCAGTAGTATAGATTATGCGGGAGGGTTCAATGAGCAGTTCTTC
TRBV4-1	.	TRBJ1-6	16	.	CASSQTESSYNSPLHF	TGCGCCAGCAGCCAGACTGAGAGCTCCTATAATTCACCCCTCCACTTT
TRBV29-1	.	TRBJ1-4	13	.	CSVGLALNEKLFF	TGCAGCGTTGGTCTTGCGCTTAATGAAAAACTGTTTTTT
TRBV6-1	.	TRBJ2-3	15	.	CASSAETRMTDTQYF	TGTGCCAGCAGTGCCGAGACTAGGATGACCGATACGCAGTATTTT
TRBV5-4	.	TRBJ1-4	15	.	CASSSGGVRNEKLFF	TGTGCCAGCAGCAGTGGAGGAGTAAGGAATGAAAAACTGTTTTTT
TRBV5-6	TRBD2	TRBJ2-7	14	.	CASSQTGPAGDQYF	TGTGCCAGCAGCCAAACTGGACCCGCGGGGGATCAGTACTTC
TRBV5-8	TRBD1	TRBJ2-7	15	.	CASSSARQGVYEQYF	TGTGCCAGCAGCTCGGCCAGACAGGGGGTCTACGAGCAGTACTTC
TRBV6-1	.	TRBJ1-4	14	.	CASRGLQSREKLFF	TGTGCCAGCAGGGGCCTCCAATCGCGTGAAAAACTGTTTTTT
TRBV7-9	.	TRBJ1-2	15	.	CASSVGGRNRYGYTF	TGTGCCAGCAGCGTGGGGGGTCGTAACAGATATGGCTACACCTTC
TRBV5-1	.	TRBJ2-3	17	.	CASSLPRDRENTDTRYF	TGCGCCAGCAGCTTGCCCAGAGACAGAGAAAACACAGATACGCGGTATTTT
TRBV2	TRBD2	TRBJ2-7	15	.	CASSDRTSGAYEQYF	TGTGCCAGCAGTGACAGGACTAGCGGGGCCTACGAGCAGTACTTC
TRBV5-4	.	TRBJ1-2	13	few	CASGRDTGSVYTF	TGTGCCAGCGGTCGGGACACCGGTTCCGTATACACCTTC
TRBV6-5	TRBD1	TRBJ1-2	15	.	CASSDLGTGGSGYTF	TGTGCCAGCAGTGACTTAGGGACAGGGGGCAGTGGCTACACCTTC
TRBV13	.	TRBJ1-1	14	.	CASSLGQAPLEAFF	TGTGCCAGCAGCTTAGGACAGGCCCCGCTAGAAGCTTTCTTT
TRBV9	TRBD2	TRBJ2-3	15	.	CASSGTSGRPDTQYF	TGTGCCAGCAGCGGGACTAGCGGGAGACCAGATACGCAGTATTTT
TRBV7-2	.	TRBJ1-5	13	.	CASSFSSNQPQHF	TGTGCCAGCAGCTTTAGCAGCAATCAGCCCCAGCATTTT
TRBV19	TRBD1	TRBJ1-1	12	.	CASSSQGAEAFF	TGTGCCAGTAGTAGTCAGGGGGCGGAAGCTTTCTTT
TRBV5-1	.	TRBJ2-2	14	.	CASSLVGGAGELFF	TGCGCCAGCAGCTTGGTCGGGGGAGCCGGGGAGCTGTTTTTT
TRBV10-3	.	TRBJ1-3	12	.	CAILVSGNTIYF	TGTGCCATCCTAGTCTCTGGAAACACCATATATTTT
TRBV19	TRBD1	TRBJ2-7	16	.	CASTGGPGQGTYEQYF	TGTGCCAGTACCGGGGGGCCGGGACAGGGGACCTACGAGCAGTACTTC
TRBV28	.	TRBJ2-2	13	.	CASRSGVSGELFF	TGTGCCAGCAGATCCGGGGTCTCCGGGGAGCTGTTTTTT
TRBV6-5	.	TRBJ1-1	15	few	CASNLRLRGDTEAFF	TGTGCCAGCAACCTCAGGCTCAGGGGAGACACTGAAGCTTTCTTT
TRBV6-5	TRBD1	TRBJ2-3	16	.	CASSYSDRGIADTQYF	TGTGCCAGCAGTTACTCGGACAGGGGGATAGCAGATACGCAGTATTTT
TRBV5-1	TRBD2	TRBJ2-6	15	.	CASSLGGTGANVLTF	TGCGCCAGCAGCCTGGGAGGGACTGGGGCCAACGTCCTGACTTTC
TRBV27	TRBD2	TRBJ2-2	18	.	CASSFKASGRASTGELFF	TGTGCCAGCAGTTTCAAAGCTAGCGGGAGGGCCAGCACCGGGGAGCTGTTTTTT
TRBV7-2	.	TRBJ2-7	11	.	CASSLYYEQYF	TGTGCCAGCAGCTTATATTACGAGCAGTACTTC
TRBV7-9	.	TRBJ2-3	13	.	CASSSYSTDTQYF	TGTGCCAGCAGCTCCTATTCCACAGATACGCAGTATTTT
TRBV19	.	TRBJ2-1	15	.	CASSDDRSSYNEQFF	TGTGCCAGTAGCGATGACAGGAGCTCCTACAATGAGCAGTTCTTC
TRBV6-1	.	TRBJ1-1	12	.	CASRNYRDRAFF	TGTGCCAGCAGAAATTACAGGGATAGAGCTTTCTTT
TRBV7-9	TRBD1	TRBJ2-7	14	.	CASSFRDRTYEQYF	TGTGCCAGCAGCTTTCGGGACAGAACCTACGAGCAGTACTTC
TRBV7-9	.	TRBJ2-5	11	.	CASEESETQYF	TGTGCCAGCGAGGAGTCAGAGACCCAGTACTTC
TRBV6-1	.	TRBJ2-7	15	few	CASSESRRGGRGQYF	TGTGCCAGCAGTGAAAGCAGGCGAGGGGGTCGCGGGCAGTACTTC
TRBV7-6	.	TRBJ1-2	16	.	CASSEGKGRTNYGYTF	TGTGCCAGCAGCGAGGGAAAGGGAAGGACTAACTATGGCTACACCTTC
TRBV7-2	TRBD1	TRBJ2-3	15	.	CASSLGRRGPDTQYF	TGTGCCAGCAGCTTAGGGCGCAGGGGGCCAGATACGCAGTATTTT